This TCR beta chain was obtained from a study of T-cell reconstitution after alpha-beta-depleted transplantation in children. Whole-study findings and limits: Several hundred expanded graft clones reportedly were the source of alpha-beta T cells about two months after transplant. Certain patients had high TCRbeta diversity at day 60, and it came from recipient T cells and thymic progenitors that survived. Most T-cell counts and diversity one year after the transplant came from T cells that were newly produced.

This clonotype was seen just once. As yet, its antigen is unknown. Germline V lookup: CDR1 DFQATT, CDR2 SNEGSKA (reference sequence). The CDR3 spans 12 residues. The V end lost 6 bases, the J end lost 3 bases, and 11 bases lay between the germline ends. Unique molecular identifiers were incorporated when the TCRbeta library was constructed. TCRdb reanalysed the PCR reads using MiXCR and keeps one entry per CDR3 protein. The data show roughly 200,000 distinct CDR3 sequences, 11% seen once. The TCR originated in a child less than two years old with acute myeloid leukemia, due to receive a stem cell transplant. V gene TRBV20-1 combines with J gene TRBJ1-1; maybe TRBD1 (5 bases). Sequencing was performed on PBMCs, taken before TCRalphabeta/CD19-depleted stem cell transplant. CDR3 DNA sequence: TGCAGTGCGGGGACTCTGGACACTGAAGCTTTCTTT. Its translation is CSAGTLDTEAFF.